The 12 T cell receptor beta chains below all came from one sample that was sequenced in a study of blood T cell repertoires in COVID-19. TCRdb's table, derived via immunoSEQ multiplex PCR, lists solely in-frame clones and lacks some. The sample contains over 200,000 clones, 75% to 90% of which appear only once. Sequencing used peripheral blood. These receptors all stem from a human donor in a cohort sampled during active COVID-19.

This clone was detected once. CDR3 protein: CASSPQGVLNTGELFF. The CDR3 region has the DNA TGCGCCAGCAGCCCACAGGGGGTGTTAAACACCGGGGAGCTGTTTTTT. The genes are TRBV4-3 and TRBJ2-2, with 8 bases identical to TRBD1. V gave up 4 bases and J gave up 2 bases; unmatched junction bases: 6. This CDR3 region has 16 residues. Germline loops: CDR1 LGHNA, CDR2 YSLEER.

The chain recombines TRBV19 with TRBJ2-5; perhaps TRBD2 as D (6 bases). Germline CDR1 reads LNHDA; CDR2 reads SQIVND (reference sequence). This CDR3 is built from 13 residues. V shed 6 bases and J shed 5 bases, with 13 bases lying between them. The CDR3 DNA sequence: TGTGCCAGTAGACCTAGGGGAGGTGAGACCCAGTACTTC. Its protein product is CASRPRGGETQYF.

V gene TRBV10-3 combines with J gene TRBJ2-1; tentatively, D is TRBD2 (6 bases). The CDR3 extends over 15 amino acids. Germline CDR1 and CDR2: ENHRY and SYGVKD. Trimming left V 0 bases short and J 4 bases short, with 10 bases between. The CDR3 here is CAISESTRLYNEQFF. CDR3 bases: TGTGCCATCAGTGAGTCGACTAGATTATACAATGAGCAGTTCTTC.

CDR3 sequence: CASSVRTGGRDEQYF. The CDR3 DNA reads TGTGCCAGCAGCGTCCGGACAGGGGGACGCGACGAGCAGTACTTC. The V and J genes are TRBV9 and TRBJ2-7; 10 positions match TRBD1. Germline loops: CDR1 SGDLS, CDR2 YYNGEE. This CDR3 has 15 residues. Unmatched junction bases numbered 7, after V lost 2 bases and J lost 5 bases.

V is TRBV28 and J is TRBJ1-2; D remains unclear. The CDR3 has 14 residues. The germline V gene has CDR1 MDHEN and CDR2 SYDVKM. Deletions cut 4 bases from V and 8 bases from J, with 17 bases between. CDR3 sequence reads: CASSSRYRENGYTF. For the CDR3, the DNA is TGTGCCAGCAGTTCTAGGTACCGTGAGAACGGCTACACCTTC.

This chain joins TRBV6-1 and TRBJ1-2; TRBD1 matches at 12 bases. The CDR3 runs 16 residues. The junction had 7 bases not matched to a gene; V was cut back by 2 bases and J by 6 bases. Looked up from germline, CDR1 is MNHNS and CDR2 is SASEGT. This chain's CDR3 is CASSEPGQGAFHGYTF. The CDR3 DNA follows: TGTGCCAGCAGTGAACCGGGACAGGGGGCTTTTCATGGCTACACCTTC.

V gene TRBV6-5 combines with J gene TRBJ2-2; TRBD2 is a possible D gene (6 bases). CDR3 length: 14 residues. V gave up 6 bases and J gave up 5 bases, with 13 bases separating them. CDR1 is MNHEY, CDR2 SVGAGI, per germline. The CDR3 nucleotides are TGTGCCAGCAGAAGGACTGGGGGGACCGGGGAGCTGTTTTTT. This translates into CASRRTGGTGELFF.

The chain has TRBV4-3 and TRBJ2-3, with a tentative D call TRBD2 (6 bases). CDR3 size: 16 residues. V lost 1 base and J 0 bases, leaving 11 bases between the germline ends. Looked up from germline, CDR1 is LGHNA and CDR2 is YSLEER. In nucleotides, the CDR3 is TGCGCCAGCAGCCAAGGGCCTGGGACTAGCACAGATACGCAGTATTTT. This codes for CASSQGPGTSTDTQYF.

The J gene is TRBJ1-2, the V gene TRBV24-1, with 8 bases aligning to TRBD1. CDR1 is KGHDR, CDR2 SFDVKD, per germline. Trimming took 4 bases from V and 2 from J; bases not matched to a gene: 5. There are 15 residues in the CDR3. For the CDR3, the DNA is TGTGCCACCAGTGAAGCCACAGGGGGGAACTATGGCTACACCTTC. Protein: CATSEATGGNYGYTF.

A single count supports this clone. CDR3 region: CASSFGANLGNEQFF. CDR3 in DNA: TGTGCCAGCAGTTTTGGGGCAAACCTGGGGAATGAGCAGTTCTTC. The V and J genes are TRBV27 and TRBJ2-1, with D possibly TRBD1 on 5 matching bases. With 3 bases removed from V and 7 bases from J, the gap between germline ends came to 16 bases. Per germline, CDR1 MNHEY and CDR2 SMNVEV (reference sequence). The CDR3 sequence is 15 residues long.

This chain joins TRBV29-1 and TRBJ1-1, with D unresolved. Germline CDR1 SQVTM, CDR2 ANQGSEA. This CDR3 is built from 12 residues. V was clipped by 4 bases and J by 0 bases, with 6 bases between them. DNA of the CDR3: TGCAGCGTTGGCCAGATGAACACTGAAGCTTTCTTT. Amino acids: CSVGQMNTEAFF.

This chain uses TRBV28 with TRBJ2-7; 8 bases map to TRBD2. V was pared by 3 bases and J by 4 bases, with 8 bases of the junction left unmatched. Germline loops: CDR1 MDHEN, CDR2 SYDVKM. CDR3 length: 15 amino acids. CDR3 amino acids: CASSFERGMPYEQYF. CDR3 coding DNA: TGTGCCAGCAGTTTCGAGCGGGGGATGCCTTACGAGCAGTACTTC.